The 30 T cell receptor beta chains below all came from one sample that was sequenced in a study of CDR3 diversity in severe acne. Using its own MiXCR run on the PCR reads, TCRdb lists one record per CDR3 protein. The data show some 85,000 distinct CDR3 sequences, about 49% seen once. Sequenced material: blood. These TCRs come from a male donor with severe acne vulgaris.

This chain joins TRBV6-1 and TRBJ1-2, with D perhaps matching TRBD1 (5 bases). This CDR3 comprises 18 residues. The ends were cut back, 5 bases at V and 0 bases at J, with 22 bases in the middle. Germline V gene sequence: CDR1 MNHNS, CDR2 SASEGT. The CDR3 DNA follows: TGTGCCAGCAGTAGCCTGGGGGATTGGCGGCCAGCTAACTATGGCTACACCTTC. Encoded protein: CASSSLGDWRPANYGYTF.

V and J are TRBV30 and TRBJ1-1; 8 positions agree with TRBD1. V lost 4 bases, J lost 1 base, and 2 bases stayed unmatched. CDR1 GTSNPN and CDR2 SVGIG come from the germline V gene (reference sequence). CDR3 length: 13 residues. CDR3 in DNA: TGTGCCTGGAACGACAGGGGGAACACTGAAGCTTTCTTT. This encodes CAWNDRGNTEAFF.

The CDR3: CASGSPSPLHF. In DNA, the CDR3 is TGTGCTAGTGGTTCCCCCTCACCCCTCCACTTT. The V and J genes are TRBV12-5 and TRBJ1-6, with D unclear. V lost 4 bases and J lost 10, with 5 bases in between. This CDR3 contains 11 residues. The germline V gene encodes CDR1 LGHNT and CDR2 FRNRAP.

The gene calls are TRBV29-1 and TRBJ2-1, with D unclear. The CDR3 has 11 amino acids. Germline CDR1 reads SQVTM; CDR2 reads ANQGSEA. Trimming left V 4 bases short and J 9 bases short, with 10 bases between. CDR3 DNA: TGCAGCGTTGGATACGTGGGTGAGCAGTTCTTC. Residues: CSVGYVGEQFF.

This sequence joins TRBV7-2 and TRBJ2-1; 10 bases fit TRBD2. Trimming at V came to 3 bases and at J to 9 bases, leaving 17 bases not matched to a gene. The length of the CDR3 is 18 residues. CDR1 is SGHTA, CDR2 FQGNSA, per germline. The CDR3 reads CASSLNLAGVGDRSEQFF. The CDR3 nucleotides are TGTGCCAGCAGCTTGAATCTAGCGGGAGTCGGGGACCGTAGTGAGCAGTTCTTC.

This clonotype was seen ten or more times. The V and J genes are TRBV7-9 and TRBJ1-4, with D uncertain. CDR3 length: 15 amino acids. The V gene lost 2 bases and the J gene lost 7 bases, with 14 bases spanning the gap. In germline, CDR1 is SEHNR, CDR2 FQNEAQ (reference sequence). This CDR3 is CASSLNRREGEKLFF. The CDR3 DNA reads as TGTGCCAGCAGCTTAAATCGGAGGGAGGGTGAAAAACTGTTTTTT.

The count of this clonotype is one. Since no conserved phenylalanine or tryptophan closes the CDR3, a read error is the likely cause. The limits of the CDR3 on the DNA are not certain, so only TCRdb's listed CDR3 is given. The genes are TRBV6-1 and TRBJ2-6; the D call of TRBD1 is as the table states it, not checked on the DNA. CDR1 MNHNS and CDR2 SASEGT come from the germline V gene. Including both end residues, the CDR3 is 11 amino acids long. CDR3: CASSNRDRGLP.

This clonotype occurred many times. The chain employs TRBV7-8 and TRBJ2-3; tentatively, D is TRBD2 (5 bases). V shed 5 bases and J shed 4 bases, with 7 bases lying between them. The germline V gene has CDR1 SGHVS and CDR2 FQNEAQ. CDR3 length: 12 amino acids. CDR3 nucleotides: TGTGCCAGCAGCACGGAGGCAGATACGCAGTATTTT. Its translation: CASSTEADTQYF.

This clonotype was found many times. This CDR3 reads CSATTGTAKETQYF. The DNA for the CDR3 is TGCAGTGCGACAACCGGGACAGCGAAAGAGACCCAGTACTTC. This chain links TRBV20-1 with TRBJ2-5, with 7 bases matching TRBD1. CDR1 is DFQATT and CDR2 is SNEGSKA in the germline V gene (reference sequence). V lost 6 bases to trimming and J lost 3 bases; unmatched junction nucleotides: 10. This CDR3 spans 14 amino acids.

The CDR3 bases are TGTGCCAGCAGCTTAGGACAGGGTGGCAATCAGCCCCAGCATTTT. Encoded protein: CASSLGQGGNQPQHF. The chain joins TRBV11-1 to TRBJ1-5, with 7 positions matching TRBD1. With V trimmed by 1 base and J by 2 bases, 2 bases remained unmatched. The CDR3 spans 15 residues. Germline-derived CDR1 and CDR2 are SGHAT and FQDESV (reference sequence).

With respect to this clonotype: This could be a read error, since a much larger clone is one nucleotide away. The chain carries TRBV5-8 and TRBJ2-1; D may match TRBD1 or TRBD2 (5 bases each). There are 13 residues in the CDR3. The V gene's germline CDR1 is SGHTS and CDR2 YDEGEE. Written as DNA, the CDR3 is TGTGCCAGCAGCTCAAAGGGGTTCGGGGAGCAGCTCTTC. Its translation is CASSSKGFGEQLF.

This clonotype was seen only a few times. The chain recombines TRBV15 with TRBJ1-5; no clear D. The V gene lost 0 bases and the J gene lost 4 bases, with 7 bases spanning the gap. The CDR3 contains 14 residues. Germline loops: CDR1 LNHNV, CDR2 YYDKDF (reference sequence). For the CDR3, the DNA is TGTGCCACCAGCAGAGATCGAGGGAATCAGCCCCAGCATTTT. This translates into CATSRDRGNQPQHF.

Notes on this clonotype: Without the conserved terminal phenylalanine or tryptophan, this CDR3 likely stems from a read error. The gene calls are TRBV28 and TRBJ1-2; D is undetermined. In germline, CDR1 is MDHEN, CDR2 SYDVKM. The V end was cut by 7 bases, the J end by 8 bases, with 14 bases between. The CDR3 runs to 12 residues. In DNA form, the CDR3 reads TGTGCCAGCAAACCCAAGGCCCTGGGCTACACCCTC. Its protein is CASKPKALGYTL.

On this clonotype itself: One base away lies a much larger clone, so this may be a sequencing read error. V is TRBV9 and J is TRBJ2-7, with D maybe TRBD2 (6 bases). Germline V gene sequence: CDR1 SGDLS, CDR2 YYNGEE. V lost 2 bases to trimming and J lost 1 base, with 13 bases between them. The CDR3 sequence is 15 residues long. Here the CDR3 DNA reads TGTGCCAGCAGCGTCTCCTATGGGAGGTCCTACGAGCAGTACTTC. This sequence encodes CASSVSYGRSYEQYF. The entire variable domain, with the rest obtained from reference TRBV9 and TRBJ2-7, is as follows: DSGVTQTPKHLITATGQRVTLRCSPRSGDLSVYWYQQSLDQGLQFLIQYYNGEERAKGNILERFSAQQFPDLHSELNLSSLELGDSALYFCASSVSYGRSYEQYFGPGTRLTVT.

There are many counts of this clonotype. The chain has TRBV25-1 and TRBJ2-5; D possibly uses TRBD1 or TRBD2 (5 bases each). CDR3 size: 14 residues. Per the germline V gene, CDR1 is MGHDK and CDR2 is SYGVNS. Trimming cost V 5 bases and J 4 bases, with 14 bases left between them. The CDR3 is CASSSWTQGETQYF. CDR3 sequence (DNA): TGTGCCAGCAGTTCCTGGACTCAGGGAGAGACCCAGTACTTC.

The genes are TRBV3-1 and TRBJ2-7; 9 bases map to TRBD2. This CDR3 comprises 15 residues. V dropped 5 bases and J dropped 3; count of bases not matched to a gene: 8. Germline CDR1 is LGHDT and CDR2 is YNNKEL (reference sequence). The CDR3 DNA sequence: TGTGCCAGCAGCTCCCGCTTAGCGGGAGACTACGAGCAGTACTTC. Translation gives CASSSRLAGDYEQYF.

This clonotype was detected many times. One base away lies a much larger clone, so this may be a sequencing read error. CDR3 coding DNA: TGTGCCAGCGGCTACGGACGGCGTACTTTCTCTGGGGCCAACGTCCTGACTTTC. Translated: CASGYGRRTFSGANVLTF. The J gene is TRBJ2-6, the V gene TRBV6-5, with D unclear. V lost 8 bases, J lost 0 bases, and 20 bases lay in between. In germline, CDR1 is MNHEY, CDR2 SVGAGI. There are 18 residues in the CDR3.

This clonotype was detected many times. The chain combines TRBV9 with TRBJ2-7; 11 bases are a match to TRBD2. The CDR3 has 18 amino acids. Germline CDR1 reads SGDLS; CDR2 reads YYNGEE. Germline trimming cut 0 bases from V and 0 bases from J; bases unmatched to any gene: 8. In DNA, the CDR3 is TGTGCCAGCAGCGTAGAAGGAGGGGGACTAGCGGCCTCCTACGAGCAGTACTTC. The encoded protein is CASSVEGGGLAASYEQYF.

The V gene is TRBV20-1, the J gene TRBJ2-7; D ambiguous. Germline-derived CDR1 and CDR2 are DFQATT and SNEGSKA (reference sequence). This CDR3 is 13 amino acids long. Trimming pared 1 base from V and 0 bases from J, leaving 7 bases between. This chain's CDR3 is CSARGTASYEQYF. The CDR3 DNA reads TGCAGTGCTAGAGGGACGGCCTCCTACGAGCAGTACTTC.

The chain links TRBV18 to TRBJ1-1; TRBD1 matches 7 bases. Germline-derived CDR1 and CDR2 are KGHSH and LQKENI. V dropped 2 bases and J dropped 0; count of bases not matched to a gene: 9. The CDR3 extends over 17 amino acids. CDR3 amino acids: CASSPKEGAILNTEAFF. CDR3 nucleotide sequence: TGTGCCAGCTCACCAAAGGAGGGGGCCATCCTGAACACTGAAGCTTTCTTT.

The CDR3 here is CASSSTGSWPYEQYF. CDR3 nucleotide sequence: TGTGCCAGCAGCTCGACCGGTAGCTGGCCCTACGAGCAGTACTTC. The chain is built from TRBV12-3 or TRBV12-4 and TRBJ2-7; no reliable D call. The V gene lost 6 bases and the J gene lost 2 bases, with 17 bases spanning the gap. CDR3 length: 15 amino acids.

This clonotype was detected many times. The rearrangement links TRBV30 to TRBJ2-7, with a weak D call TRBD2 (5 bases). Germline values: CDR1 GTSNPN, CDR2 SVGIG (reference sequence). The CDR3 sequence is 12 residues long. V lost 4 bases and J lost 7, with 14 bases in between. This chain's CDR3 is CAWNGGGHEQYF. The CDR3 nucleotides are TGTGCCTGGAACGGAGGCGGGCATGAGCAGTACTTC.

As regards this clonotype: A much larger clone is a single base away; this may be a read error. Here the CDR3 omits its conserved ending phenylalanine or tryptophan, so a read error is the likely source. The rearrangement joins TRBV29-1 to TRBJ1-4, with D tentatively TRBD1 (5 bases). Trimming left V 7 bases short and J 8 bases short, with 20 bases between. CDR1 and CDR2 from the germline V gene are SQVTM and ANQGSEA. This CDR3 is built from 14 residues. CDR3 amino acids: CSGVLGGIGEKLFL. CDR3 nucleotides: TGCAGCGGTGTCCTGGGGGGGATTGGCGAAAAACTGTTTCTT.

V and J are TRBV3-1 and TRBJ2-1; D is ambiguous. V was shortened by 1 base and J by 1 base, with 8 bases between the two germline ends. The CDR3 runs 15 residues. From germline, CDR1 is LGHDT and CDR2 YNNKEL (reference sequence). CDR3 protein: CASSQALGSYNEQFF. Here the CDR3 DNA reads TGTGCCAGCAGCCAAGCCCTTGGGTCCTACAATGAGCAGTTCTTC.

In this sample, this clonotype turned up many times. The CDR3 here is CASGTEKNTEAFF. The CDR3, as DNA: TGTGCCAGCGGGACAGAGAAGAACACTGAAGCTTTCTTT. V and J are TRBV10-3 and TRBJ1-1, with TRBD1 identical over 7 bases. Germline V gene lookup returns CDR1 ENHRY and CDR2 SYGVKD. The ends lost 10 bases at V and 1 base at J; junction bases unmatched: 6. This CDR3 is 13 amino acids long.

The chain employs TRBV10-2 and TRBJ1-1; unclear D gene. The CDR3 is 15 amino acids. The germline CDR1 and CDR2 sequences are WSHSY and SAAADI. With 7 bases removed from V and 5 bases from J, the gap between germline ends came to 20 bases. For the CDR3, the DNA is TGCGCCAGCAAGAGAGACGGCGGTTTTGGGACTGAAGCTTTCTTT. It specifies CASKRDGGFGTEAFF.

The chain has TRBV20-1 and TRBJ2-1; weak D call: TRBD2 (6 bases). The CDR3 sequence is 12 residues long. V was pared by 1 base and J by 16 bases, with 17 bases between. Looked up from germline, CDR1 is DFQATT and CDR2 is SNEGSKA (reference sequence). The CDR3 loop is CSARAGVPRSFF. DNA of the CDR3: TGCAGTGCTAGAGCGGGGGTCCCTAGGTCATTCTTC.

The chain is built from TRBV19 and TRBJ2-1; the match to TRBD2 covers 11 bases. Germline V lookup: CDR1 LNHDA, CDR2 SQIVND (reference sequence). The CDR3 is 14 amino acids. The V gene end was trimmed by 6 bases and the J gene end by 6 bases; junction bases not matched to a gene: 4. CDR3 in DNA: TGTGCCAGTAGGGAGACTAGCGGGACCAATGAGCAGTTCTTC. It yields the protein CASRETSGTNEQFF.

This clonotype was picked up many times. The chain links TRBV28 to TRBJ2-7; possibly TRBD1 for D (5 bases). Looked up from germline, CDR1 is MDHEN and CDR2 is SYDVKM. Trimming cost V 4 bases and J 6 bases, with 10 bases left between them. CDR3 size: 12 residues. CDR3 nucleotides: TGTGCCAGCAGTTCGACAGTGAGCGAGCAGTACTTC. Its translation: CASSSTVSEQYF.

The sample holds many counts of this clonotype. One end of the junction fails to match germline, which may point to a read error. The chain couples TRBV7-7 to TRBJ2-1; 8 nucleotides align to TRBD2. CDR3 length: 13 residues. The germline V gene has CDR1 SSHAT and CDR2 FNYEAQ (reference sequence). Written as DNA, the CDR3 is TGTGCTAGCAGCTTTGGCGGGGGGACTGAGCAGTTCTTC. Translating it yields CASSFGGGTEQFF.